A selection of T cell receptor beta chains follows, all from one sample in a study of spatial heterogeneity in lung cancer. Using its own MiXCR run on the 5' RACE reads, TCRdb lists one record per CDR3 protein. The table includes some 2,900 distinct CDR3 sequences, around 7% detected once. The sequences come from normal lung tissue next to the tumor, collected at surgery. Receptor source: a male donor with early-stage non-small cell lung cancer. The conserved cysteine and the conserved F or W are not part of the CDR3 here. D genes are given only for firm matches.

v_call d_call cdr3_aa
TRBV6-1 - ASSEGRSSAF
TRBV18 - ASSPGGHYGYT
TRBV13 TRBD2 ASSPRLAGDTQY
TRBV10-2 TRBD1 ASSRQGANQPQH
TRBV20-1 TRBD1 SAHDRGNQPQH
TRBV30 TRBD2 AWSVRLAGTTNEQF
TRBV7-9 TRBD1 ASSLVPRTGVSGANVLT
TRBV5-1 - ASSLAASEGETQY
TRBV7-8 - ASSLDVGRSGGELF
TRBV11-2 - ASSLRGYQETQY
TRBV9 - ASSVGDTEAF
TRBV6-5 TRBD1 ASSYEAGGGTEAF
TRBV28 - ASRPGPTDTQY
TRBV15 - ATSKDREGYNEQF
TRBV28 TRBD1 ASSRGQGRNTIY
TRBV11-2 TRBD2 ASSLSSASGQETQY
TRBV2 - ASSEEGDNEQF
TRBV18 TRBD2 ASSPPTSGRGEQF
TRBV5-1 - ASSEADYGYT
TRBV7-9 - ASSDNRDSNQPQH
TRBV2 - ASRADGYSNQPQH
TRBV7-9 TRBD2 ASSLAGGVQY